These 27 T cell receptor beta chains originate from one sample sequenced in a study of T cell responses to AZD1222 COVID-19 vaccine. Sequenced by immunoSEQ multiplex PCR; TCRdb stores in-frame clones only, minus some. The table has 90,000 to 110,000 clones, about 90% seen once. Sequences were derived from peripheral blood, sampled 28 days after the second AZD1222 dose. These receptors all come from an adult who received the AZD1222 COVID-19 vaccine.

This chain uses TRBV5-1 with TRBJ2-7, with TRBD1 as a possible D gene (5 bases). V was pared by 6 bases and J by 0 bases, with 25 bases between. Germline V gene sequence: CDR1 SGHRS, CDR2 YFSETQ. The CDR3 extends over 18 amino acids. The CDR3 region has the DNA TGCGCCAGCACCCCTTCCGAGCTCGACAGTTCCAGCTCCTACGAGCAGTACTTC. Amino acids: CASTPSELDSSSSYEQYF.

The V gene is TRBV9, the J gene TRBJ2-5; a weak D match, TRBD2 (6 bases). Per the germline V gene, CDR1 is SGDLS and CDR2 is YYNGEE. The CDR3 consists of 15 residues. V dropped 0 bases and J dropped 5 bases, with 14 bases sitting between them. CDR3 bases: TGTGCCAGCAGCGTAGCGGCGGGGTTAGAGGAGACCCAGTACTTC. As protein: CASSVAAGLEETQYF.

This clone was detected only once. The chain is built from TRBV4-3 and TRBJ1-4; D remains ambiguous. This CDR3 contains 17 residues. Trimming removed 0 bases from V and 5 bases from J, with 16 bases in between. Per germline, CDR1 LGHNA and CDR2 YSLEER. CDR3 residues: CASSQDRGTESNEKLFF. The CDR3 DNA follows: TGCGCCAGCAGCCAAGATCGTGGAACAGAGAGCAATGAAAAACTGTTTTTT.

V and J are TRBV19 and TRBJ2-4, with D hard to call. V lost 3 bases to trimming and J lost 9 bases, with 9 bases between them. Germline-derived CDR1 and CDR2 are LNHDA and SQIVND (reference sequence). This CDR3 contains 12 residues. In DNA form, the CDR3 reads TGTGCCAGTAGTATCAATTGGGGCATTCAGTACTTC. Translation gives CASSINWGIQYF.

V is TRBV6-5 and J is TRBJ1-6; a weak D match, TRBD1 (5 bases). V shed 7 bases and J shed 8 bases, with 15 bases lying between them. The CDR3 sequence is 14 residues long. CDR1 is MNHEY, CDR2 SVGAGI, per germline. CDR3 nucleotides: TGTGCCAGCACGGGGCTAATTCGGGATTCACCCCTCCACTTT. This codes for CASTGLIRDSPLHF.

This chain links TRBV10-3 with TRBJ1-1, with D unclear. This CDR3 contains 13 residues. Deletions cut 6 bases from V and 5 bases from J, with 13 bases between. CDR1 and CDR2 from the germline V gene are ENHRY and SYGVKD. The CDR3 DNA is TGTGCCATCAGGGGGAGCTTGGGGACTGAAGCTTTCTTT. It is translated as CAIRGSLGTEAFF.

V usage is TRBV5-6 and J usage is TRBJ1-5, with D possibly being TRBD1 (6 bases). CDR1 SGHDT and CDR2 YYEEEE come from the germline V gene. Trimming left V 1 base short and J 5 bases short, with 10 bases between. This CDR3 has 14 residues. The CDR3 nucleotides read TGTGCCAGCAGCTTGAGGGCAGGGGATCAGCCCCAGCATTTT. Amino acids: CASSLRAGDQPQHF.

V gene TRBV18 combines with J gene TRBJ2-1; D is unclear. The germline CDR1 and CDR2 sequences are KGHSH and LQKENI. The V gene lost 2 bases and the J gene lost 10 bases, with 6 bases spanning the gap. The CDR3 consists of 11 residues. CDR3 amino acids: CASSPDTEQFF. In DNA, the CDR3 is TGTGCCAGCTCACCAGATACCGAGCAGTTCTTC.

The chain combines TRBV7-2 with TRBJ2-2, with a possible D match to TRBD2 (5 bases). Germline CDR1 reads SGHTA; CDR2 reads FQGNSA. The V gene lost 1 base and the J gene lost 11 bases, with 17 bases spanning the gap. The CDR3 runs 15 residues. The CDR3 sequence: CASSLETLASKELFF. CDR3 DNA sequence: TGTGCCAGCAGCTTAGAAACGCTGGCTAGCAAAGAGCTGTTTTTT.

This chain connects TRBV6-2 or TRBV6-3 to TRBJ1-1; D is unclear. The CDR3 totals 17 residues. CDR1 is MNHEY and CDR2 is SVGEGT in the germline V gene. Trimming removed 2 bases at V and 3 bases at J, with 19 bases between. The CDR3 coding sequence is TGTGCCAGCAGTTACCACTACACCGTGGTCTCTCACACTGAAGCTTTCTTT. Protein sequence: CASSYHYTVVSHTEAFF.

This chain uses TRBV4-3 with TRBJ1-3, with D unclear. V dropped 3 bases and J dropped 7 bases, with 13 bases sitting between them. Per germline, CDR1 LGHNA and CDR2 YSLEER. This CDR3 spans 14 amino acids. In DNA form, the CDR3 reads TGCGCCAGCAGCCAGACCCTGGGGAGGAACACCATATATTTT. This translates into CASSQTLGRNTIYF.

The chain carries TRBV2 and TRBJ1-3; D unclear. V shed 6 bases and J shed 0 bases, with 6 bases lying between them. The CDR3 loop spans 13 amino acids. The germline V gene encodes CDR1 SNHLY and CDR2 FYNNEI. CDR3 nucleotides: TGTGCCAGCAGGGACGACTCTGGAAACACCATATATTTT. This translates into CASRDDSGNTIYF.

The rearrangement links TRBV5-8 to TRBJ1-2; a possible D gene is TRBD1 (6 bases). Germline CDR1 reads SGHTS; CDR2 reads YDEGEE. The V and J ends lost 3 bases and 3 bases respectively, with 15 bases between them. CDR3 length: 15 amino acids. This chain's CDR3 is CASSSHRVLDYGYTF. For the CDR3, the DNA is TGTGCCAGCAGCTCCCACAGGGTGCTGGACTATGGCTACACCTTC.

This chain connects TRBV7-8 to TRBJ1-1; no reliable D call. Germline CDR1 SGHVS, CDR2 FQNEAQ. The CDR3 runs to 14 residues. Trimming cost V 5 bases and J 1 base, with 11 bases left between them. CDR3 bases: TGTGCCAGCAGCCGAGGACGGTCGAACACTGAAGCTTTCTTT. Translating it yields CASSRGRSNTEAFF.

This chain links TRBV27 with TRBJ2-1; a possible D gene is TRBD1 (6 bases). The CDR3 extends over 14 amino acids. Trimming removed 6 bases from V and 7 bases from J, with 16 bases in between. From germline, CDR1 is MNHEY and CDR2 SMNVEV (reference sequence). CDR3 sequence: CASSLSGQRNEQFF. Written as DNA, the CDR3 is TGTGCCAGCAGCCTTTCTGGACAGCGAAATGAGCAGTTCTTC.

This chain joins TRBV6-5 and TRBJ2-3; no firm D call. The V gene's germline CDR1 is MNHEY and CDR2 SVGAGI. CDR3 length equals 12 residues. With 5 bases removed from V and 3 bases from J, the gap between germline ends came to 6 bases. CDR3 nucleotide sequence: TGTGCCAGCAGTCAGAAGACAGATACGCAGTATTTT. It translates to CASSQKTDTQYF.

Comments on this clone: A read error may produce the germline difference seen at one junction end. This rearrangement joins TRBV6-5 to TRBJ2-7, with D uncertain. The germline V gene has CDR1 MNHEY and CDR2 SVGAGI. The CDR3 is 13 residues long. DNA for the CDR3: TGTGCCAGCAGCTACTCTAGGGCCTACGAGCAGTACTTC. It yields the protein CASSYSRAYEQYF.

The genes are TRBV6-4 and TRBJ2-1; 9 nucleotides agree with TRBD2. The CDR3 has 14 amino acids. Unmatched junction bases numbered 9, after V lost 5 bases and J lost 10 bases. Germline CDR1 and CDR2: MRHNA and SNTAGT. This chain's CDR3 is CASSLRGRAWEQFF. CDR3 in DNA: TGTGCCAGCAGTCTGCGCGGGAGGGCCTGGGAGCAGTTCTTC.

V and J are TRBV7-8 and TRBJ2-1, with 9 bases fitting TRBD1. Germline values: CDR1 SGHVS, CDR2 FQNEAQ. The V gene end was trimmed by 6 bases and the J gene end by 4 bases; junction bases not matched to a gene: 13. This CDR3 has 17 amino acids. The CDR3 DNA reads TGTGCCAGCAGTTTTAGCACCGGGACAGGGAGATACAATGAGCAGTTCTTC. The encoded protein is CASSFSTGTGRYNEQFF.

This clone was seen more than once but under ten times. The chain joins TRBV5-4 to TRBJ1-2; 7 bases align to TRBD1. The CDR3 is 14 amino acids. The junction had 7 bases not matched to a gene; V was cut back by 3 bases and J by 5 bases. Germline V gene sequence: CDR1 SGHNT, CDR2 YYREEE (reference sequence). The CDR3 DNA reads TGTGCCAGCAGCTACAGAGACAGGGCGTATGGCTACACCTTC. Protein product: CASSYRDRAYGYTF.

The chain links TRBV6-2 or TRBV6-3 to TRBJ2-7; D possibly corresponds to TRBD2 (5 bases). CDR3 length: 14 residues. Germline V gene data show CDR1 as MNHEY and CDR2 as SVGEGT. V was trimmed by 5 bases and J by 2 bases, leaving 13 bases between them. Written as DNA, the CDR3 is TGTGCCAGCAGTCCCGACTACCAAACCTACGAGCAGTACTTC. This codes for CASSPDYQTYEQYF.

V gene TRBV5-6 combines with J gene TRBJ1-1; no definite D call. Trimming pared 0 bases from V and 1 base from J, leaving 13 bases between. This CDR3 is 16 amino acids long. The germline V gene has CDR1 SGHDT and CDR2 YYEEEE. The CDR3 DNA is TGTGCCAGCAGCTTGGGACCTATGGGTACGAACACTGAAGCTTTCTTT. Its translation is CASSLGPMGTNTEAFF. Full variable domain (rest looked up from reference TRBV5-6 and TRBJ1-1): DAGVTQSPTHLIKTRGQQVTLRCSPKSGHDTVSWYQQALGQGPQFIFQYYEEEERQRGNFPDRFSGHQFPNYSSELNVNALLLGDSALYLCASSLGPMGTNTEAFFGQGTRLTVV.

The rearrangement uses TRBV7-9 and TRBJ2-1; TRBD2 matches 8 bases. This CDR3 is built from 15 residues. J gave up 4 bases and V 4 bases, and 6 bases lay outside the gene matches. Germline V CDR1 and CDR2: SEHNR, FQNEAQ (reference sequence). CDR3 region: CASSSPREGYNEQFF. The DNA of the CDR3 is TGTGCCAGCAGCTCCCCACGGGAGGGTTACAATGAGCAGTTCTTC.

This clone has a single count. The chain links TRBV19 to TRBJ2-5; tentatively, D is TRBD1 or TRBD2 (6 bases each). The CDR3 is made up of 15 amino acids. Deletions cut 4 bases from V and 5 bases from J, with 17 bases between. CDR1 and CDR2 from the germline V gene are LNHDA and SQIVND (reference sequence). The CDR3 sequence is CASSTALTGGETQYF. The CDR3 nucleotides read TGTGCCAGTAGTACCGCCCTGACAGGAGGGGAGACCCAGTACTTC.

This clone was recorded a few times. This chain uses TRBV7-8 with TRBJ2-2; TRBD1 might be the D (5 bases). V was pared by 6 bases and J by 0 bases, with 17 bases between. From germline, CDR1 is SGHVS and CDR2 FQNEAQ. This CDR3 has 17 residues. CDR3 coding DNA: TGTGCCAGCAGTTGGGGCTCCCGAGGCCCGAACACCGGGGAGCTGTTTTTT. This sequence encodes CASSWGSRGPNTGELFF.

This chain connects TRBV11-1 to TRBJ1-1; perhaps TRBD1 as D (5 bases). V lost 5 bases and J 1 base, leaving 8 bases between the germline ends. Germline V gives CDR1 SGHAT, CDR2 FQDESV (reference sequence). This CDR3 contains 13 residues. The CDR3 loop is CASSRQKNTEAFF. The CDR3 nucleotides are TGTGCCAGCAGCCGACAGAAGAACACTGAAGCTTTCTTT.

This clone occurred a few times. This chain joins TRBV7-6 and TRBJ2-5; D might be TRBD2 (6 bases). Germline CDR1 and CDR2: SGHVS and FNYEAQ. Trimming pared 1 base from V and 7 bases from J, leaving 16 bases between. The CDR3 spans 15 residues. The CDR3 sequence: CASSLGQGGPGTQYF. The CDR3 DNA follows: TGTGCCAGCAGCTTAGGGCAGGGAGGCCCTGGGACCCAGTACTTC.